A selection of T cell receptor delta chains follows, all from one sample in a study of gamma-delta T cells after stem cell transplantation. TCRdb reprocessed the RT-PCR reads through CATT. Among 13,000 to 15,000 delta-chain clones listed, roughly 29% were seen once. Sequenced sample: gamma-delta T cells. The source of these receptors is a human donor. It is not recorded whose cells these are; they may come from a transplant donor. Each CDR3 is given without its conserved first and last residue. Each record gives: J gene, V gene, CDR3 protein.

>TRDJ2|TRDV3
ALLGDTAQLF
>TRDJ2|TRDV2
ACDTGLTAQLF
>TRDJ3|TRDV2
ACDTWDLRSWYTLQMF
>TRDJ1|TRDV3
ASTPPRWGIKLI
>TRDJ1|TRDV1
ALGGLRLSGDPYTDKLI
>TRDJ2|TRDV1
ALDPFPRTGTGPAQLF
>TRDJ1|TRDV1
ALGELPRLPGGYKPGYTDKLI
>TRDJ1|TRAV29/DV5
AASLSPMRGPPYTDKLI
>TRDJ3|TRDV2
ACDILGACSWDTRQMF
>TRDJ1|TRDV2
ACDTGGSDKLI
>TRDJ3|TRDV2
ACDVLGVASSWDTRQMF
>TRDJ1|TRDV1
ALGGPNARTDKLI
>TRDJ3|TRDV2
ACDTVYTGGYSWDTRQMF
>TRDJ1|TRDV1
ALGEPTGRVDKLI
>TRDJ3|TRDV2
ACDSVGGYSWDTRQMF
>TRDJ1|TRDV1
ALGERSFGDITDKLI
>TRDJ3|TRDV2
ACDSLTGGYPRPWDTRQMF
>TRDJ1|TRDV3
AFGSRFTDKLI
>TRDJ3|TRDV2
ACDTVFRGGYGWDTRQMF
>TRDJ1|TRDV1
AIGEPSSSGDRGTDKLI
>TRDJ2|TRDV2
ACDTLGALTAQLF
>TRDJ3|TRDV2
ACDSPPGGYWDTRQMF
>TRDJ3|TRDV2
ACDMMSRGPSSWDTRQMF
>TRDJ2|TRDV1
ALGEPPLPTPYWGTNALTAQLF
>TRDJ1|TRDV1
ALGETAFLPSFVTWGSLYTDKLI
>TRDJ1|TRDV1
ALGYSFLH
>TRDJ2|TRDV1
ALGELPCYWGSPTVTAQLF